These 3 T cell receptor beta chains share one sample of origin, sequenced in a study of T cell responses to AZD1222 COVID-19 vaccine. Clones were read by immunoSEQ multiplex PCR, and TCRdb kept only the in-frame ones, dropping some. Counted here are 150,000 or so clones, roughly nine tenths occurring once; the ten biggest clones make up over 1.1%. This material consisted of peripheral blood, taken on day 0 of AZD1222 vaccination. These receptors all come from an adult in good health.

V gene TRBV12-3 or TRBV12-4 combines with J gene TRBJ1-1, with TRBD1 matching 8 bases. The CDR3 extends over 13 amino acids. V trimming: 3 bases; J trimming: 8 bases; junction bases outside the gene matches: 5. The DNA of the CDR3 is TGTGCCAGCAGTTTTAGACAGGGGAGAGAAGCTTTCTTT. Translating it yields CASSFRQGREAFF.

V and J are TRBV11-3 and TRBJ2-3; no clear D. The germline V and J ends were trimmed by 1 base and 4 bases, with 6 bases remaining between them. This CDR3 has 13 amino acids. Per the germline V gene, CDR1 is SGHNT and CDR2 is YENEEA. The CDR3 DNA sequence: TGTGCCAGCAGCTTAGGCGATCCAGATACGCAGTATTTT. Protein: CASSLGDPDTQYF.

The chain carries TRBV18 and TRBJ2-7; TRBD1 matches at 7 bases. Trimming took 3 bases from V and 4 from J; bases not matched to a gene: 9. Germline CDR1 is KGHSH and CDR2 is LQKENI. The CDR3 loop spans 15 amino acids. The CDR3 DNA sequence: TGTGCCAGCTCACCTGGGCGACAGGGAATTTACGAGCAGTACTTC. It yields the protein CASSPGRQGIYEQYF.